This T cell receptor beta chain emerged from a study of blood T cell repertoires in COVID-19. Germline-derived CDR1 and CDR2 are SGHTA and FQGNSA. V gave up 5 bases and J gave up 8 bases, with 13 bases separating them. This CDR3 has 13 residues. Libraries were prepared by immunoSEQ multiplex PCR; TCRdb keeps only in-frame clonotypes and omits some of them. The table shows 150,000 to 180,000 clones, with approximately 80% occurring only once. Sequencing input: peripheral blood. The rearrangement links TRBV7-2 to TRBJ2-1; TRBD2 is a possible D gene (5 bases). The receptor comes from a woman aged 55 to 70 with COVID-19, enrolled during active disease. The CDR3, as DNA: TGTGCCAGCAGCCGCAGTGAGGGCTATGAGCAGTTCTTC. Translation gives CASSRSEGYEQFF.